This TCR beta chain emerged from a study of shared clonotypes between healthy human individuals. This CDR3 spans 14 amino acids. V lost 4 bases to trimming and J lost 7 bases, with 14 bases between them. In germline, CDR1 is LNHDA, CDR2 SQIVND (reference sequence). Over several immunoSEQ plates, each subset's genomic DNA was distributed in even portions. TCRdb keeps only in-frame clones here, not all; method: immunoSEQ multiplex PCR. In the table there are some 2.4 million clones, over 85% of which are singletons. Every donor was a Caucasian adult from Nashville, Tennessee. The source material was naive CD4+ T cells from PBMCs. Subset reported: CD45RA+ positively selected. V usage is TRBV19 and J usage is TRBJ1-5; tentative D call: TRBD1 (5 bases). The clonotype comes from a man younger than 30 in good health. Some clones in this sample may be carry-over from other donors' samples. The CDR3 DNA reads TGTGCCAGTAGTAATGAGAGGGGAATCCAGCCCCAGCATTTT. Translated, it gives CASSNERGIQPQHF.